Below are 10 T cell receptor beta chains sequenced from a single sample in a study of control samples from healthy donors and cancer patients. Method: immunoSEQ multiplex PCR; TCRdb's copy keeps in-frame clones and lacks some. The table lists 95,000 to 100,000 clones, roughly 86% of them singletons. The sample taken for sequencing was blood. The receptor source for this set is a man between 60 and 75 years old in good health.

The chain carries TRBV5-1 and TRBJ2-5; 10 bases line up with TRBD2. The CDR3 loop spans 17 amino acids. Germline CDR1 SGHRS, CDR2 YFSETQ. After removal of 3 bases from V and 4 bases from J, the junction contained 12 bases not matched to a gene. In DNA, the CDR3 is TGCGCCAGCAGCTCCCTGACTAGCGGGCTCTCCCGAGAGACCCAGTACTTC. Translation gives CASSSLTSGLSRETQYF.

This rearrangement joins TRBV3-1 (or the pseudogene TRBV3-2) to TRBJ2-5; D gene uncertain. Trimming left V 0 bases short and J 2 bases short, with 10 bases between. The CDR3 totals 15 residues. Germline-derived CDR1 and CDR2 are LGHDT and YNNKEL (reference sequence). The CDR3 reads CASSQDPAAQETQYF. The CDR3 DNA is TGTGCCAGCAGCCAAGACCCGGCAGCTCAAGAGACCCAGTACTTC.

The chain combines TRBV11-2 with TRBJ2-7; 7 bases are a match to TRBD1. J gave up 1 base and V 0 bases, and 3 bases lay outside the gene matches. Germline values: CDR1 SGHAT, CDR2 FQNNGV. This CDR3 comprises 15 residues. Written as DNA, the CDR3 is TGTGCCAGCAGCTTAGATCTGACAGGGTCCTACGAGCAGTACTTC. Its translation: CASSLDLTGSYEQYF.

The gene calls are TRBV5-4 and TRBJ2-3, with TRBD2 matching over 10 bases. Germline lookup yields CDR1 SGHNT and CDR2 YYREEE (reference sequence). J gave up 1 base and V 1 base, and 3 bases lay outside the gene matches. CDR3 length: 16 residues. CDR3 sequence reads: CASSLRLAGGTDTQYF. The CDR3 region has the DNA TGTGCCAGCAGCTTGCGTCTAGCGGGAGGCACAGATACGCAGTATTTT.

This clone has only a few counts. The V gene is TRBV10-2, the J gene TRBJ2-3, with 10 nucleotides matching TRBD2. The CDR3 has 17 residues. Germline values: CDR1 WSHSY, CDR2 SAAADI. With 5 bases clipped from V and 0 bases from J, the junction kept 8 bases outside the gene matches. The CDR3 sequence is CASSTPLAGGSTDTQYF. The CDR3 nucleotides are TGCGCCAGCAGTACCCCCTTAGCGGGAGGCAGCACAGATACGCAGTATTTT.

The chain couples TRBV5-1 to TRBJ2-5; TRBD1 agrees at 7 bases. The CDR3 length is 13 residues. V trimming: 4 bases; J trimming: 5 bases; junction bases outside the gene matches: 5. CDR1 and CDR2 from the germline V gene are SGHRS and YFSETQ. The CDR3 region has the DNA TGCGCCAGCAGCGGGACAGTCACCGAGACCCAGTACTTC. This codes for CASSGTVTETQYF. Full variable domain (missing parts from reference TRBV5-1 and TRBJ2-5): KAGVTQTPRYLIKTRGQQVTLSCSPISGHRSVSWYQQTPGQGLQFLFEYFSETQRNKGNFPGRFSGRQFSNSRSEMNVSTLELGDSALYLCASSGTVTETQYFGPGTRLLVL.

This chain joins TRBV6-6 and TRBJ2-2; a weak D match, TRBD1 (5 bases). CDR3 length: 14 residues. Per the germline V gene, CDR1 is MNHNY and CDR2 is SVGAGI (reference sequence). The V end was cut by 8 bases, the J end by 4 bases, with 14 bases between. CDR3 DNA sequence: TGTGCCAGCGGGGCAGGAGTGTCCACCGGGGAGCTGTTTTTT. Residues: CASGAGVSTGELFF.

The CDR3 DNA reads TGTGCCAGTAGTATTGTCGGCGGGGTCACCGGGGAGCTGTTTTTT. It is translated as CASSIVGGVTGELFF. The chain couples TRBV19 to TRBJ2-2, with D perhaps matching TRBD2 (6 bases). Trimming cost V 3 bases and J 4 bases, with 12 bases left between them. Germline assignment: CDR1 LNHDA and CDR2 SQIVND (reference sequence). The CDR3 sequence is 15 residues long.

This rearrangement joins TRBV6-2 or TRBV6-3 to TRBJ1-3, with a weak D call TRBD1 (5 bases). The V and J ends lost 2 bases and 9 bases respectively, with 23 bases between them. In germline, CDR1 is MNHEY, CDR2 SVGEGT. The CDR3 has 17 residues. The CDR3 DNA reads TGTGCCAGCAGTTACGAATTGGGGCGACAGTCTCTGACCACCATATATTTT. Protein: CASSYELGRQSLTTIYF.

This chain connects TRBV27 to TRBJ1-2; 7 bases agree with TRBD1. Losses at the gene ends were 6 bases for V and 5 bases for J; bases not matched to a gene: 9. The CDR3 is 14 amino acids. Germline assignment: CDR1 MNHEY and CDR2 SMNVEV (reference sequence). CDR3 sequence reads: CASRSTGNSYGYTF. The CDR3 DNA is TGTGCCAGCAGATCGACAGGGAACAGTTATGGCTACACCTTC.